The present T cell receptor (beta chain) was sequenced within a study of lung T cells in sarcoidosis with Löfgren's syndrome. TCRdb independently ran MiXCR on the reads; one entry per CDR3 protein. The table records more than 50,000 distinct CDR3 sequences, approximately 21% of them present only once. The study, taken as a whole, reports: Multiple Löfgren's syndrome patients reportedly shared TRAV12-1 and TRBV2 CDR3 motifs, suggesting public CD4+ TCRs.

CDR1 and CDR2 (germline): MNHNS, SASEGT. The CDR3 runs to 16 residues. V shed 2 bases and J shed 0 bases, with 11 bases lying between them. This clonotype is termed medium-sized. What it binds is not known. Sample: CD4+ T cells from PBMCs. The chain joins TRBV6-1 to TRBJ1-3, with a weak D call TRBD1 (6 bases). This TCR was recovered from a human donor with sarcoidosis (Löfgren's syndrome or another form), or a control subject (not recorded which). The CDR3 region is CASSERTGTSGNTIYF. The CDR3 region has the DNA TGTGCCAGCAGTGAACGAACAGGGACCTCTGGAAACACCATATATTTT.